The 18 T cell receptor beta chains presented below share a single source sample, sequenced in a study of blood T cell repertoires in COVID-19. The protocol was immunoSEQ multiplex PCR, while the TCRdb copy is restricted to in-frame clones and leaves out a portion. Of roughly 200,000 clones listed, roughly 77% are singletons. What was sequenced was peripheral blood. These receptors all come from a woman in her 40s with COVID-19, enrolled during active disease.

The rearrangement uses TRBV7-2 and TRBJ2-1; tentatively, D is TRBD1 (6 bases). Germline CDR1 reads SGHTA; CDR2 reads FQGNSA. The germline V and J ends were trimmed by 6 bases and 0 bases, with 15 bases remaining between them. The CDR3 has 16 residues. Written as DNA, the CDR3 is TGTGCCAGCAGATTAACACAGGGTAACTCCTACAATGAGCAGTTCTTC. Its translation: CASRLTQGNSYNEQFF. Using reference TRBV7-2 and TRBJ2-1 for the parts outside the CDR3, the full variable domain is GAGVSQSPSNKVTEKGKDVELRCDPISGHTALYWYRQSLGQGLEFLIYFQGNSAPDKSGLPSDRFSAERTGGSVSTLTIQRTQQEDSAVYLCASRLTQGNSYNEQFFGPGTRLTVL.

The V call is TRBV4-1, the J call TRBJ2-7; 7 nucleotides line up with TRBD1. With V trimmed by 1 base and J by 1 base, 4 bases remained unmatched. The CDR3 extends over 15 amino acids. Germline V gene data show CDR1 as MGHRA and CDR2 as YSYEKL. CDR3 DNA sequence: TGCGCCAGCAGCCAAGGTCGGGACAGTTCCTACGAGCAGTACTTC. This sequence encodes CASSQGRDSSYEQYF.

The rearrangement uses TRBV18 and TRBJ2-2, with 10 nucleotides matching TRBD2. This CDR3 is 16 amino acids long. Germline V gives CDR1 KGHSH, CDR2 LQKENI. Germline trimming cut 6 bases from V and 5 bases from J; bases unmatched to any gene: 9. The CDR3 region is CASSLPGLAQTGELFF. In nucleotides, the CDR3 is TGTGCCAGCTCTCTCCCGGGACTAGCGCAGACCGGGGAGCTGTTTTTT.

The rearrangement links TRBV10-2 to TRBJ1-1; 8 bases map to TRBD1. CDR1 WSHSY and CDR2 SAAADI come from the germline V gene. The CDR3 loop spans 14 amino acids. V was pared by 4 bases and J by 5 bases, with 6 bases of the junction left unmatched. This CDR3 is CASSAGQAKTEAFF. DNA for the CDR3: TGCGCCAGCAGTGCGGGACAGGCGAAGACTGAAGCTTTCTTT.

This clone was observed a few times. This CDR3 is CASSWTGLEGYTF. CDR3 DNA sequence: TGTGCCAGCAGTTGGACAGGGTTGGAAGGCTACACCTTC. The V gene is TRBV12-3 or TRBV12-4, the J gene TRBJ1-2; TRBD1 matches at 8 bases. Trimming at V came to 4 bases and at J to 8 bases, leaving 6 bases not matched to a gene. There are 13 residues in the CDR3.

Written as DNA, the CDR3 is TGCGCCAGCAGCTTGGCCCGGGACAGGGCTGAAAAACTGTTTTTT. Translation gives CASSLARDRAEKLFF. V usage is TRBV5-1 and J usage is TRBJ1-4; 9 bases are shared with TRBD1. Losses at the gene ends were 0 bases for V and 7 bases for J; bases not matched to a gene: 4. This CDR3 has 15 amino acids. Germline V lookup: CDR1 SGHRS, CDR2 YFSETQ.

The table lists this clone with many counts. The V gene is TRBV15, the J gene TRBJ2-7; the match to TRBD1 covers 7 bases. The germline CDR1 and CDR2 sequences are LNHNV and YYDKDF (reference sequence). V lost 2 bases to trimming and J lost 2 bases; unmatched junction nucleotides: 3. The CDR3 is made up of 14 amino acids. The CDR3 here is CATSRNRGPYEQYF. In DNA form, the CDR3 reads TGTGCCACCAGCAGAAACAGGGGCCCCTACGAGCAGTACTTC.

This chain links TRBV4-1 with TRBJ2-7, with 10 bases matching TRBD2. The CDR3 length is 14 residues. Germline CDR1 MGHRA, CDR2 YSYEKL. V was pared by 5 bases and J by 4 bases, with 5 bases of the junction left unmatched. CDR3 sequence: CASSVGLAAYEQYF. The CDR3 DNA is TGCGCCAGCAGCGTAGGACTAGCGGCTTACGAGCAGTACTTC.

The chain has TRBV12-3 or TRBV12-4 and TRBJ1-5, with D unclear. The CDR3 runs to 12 residues. V dropped 5 bases and J dropped 5 bases, with 7 bases sitting between them. The CDR3 loop is CASSLLYQPQHF. As DNA, the CDR3 is TGTGCCAGCAGTCTCCTCTATCAGCCCCAGCATTTT.

This clone was seen more than once but under ten times. The rearrangement links TRBV18 to TRBJ1-5; possibly TRBD1 for D (6 bases). The V gene's germline CDR1 is KGHSH and CDR2 LQKENI. The CDR3 is 15 residues long. Trimming removed 2 bases from V and 7 bases from J, with 15 bases in between. The CDR3 nucleotides read TGTGCCAGCTCACCATTTGAACAGGGTCGGCAGCCCCAGCATTTT. Protein sequence: CASSPFEQGRQPQHF.

The gene calls are TRBV30 and TRBJ1-2; D call uncertain. Germline V gene sequence: CDR1 GTSNPN, CDR2 SVGIG (reference sequence). This CDR3 spans 13 amino acids. The V and J ends lost 2 bases and 3 bases respectively, with 10 bases between them. CDR3 region: CAWSFPGDYGYTF. For the CDR3, the DNA is TGTGCCTGGAGTTTCCCTGGAGACTATGGCTACACCTTC. Full variable domain (missing parts from reference TRBV30 and TRBJ1-2): SQTIHQWPATLVQPVGSPLSLECTVEGTSNPNLYWYRQAAGRGLQLLFYSVGIGQISSEVPQNLSASRPQDRQFILSSKKLLLSDSGFYLCAWSFPGDYGYTFGSGTRLTVV.

The chain links TRBV2 to TRBJ2-2; 9 nucleotides agree with TRBD2. V dropped 4 bases and J dropped 7; count of bases not matched to a gene: 4. Germline loops: CDR1 SNHLY, CDR2 FYNNEI. This CDR3 is built from 14 residues. CDR3 bases: TGTGCCAGCAGTGGACTAGCGGTTGTCGGGGAGCTGTTTTTT. It codes for CASSGLAVVGELFF.

This clone was recorded only once. The chain links TRBV5-1 to TRBJ2-2; a possible D gene is TRBD1 (5 bases). Trimming pared 2 bases from V and 0 bases from J, leaving 8 bases between. From germline, CDR1 is SGHRS and CDR2 YFSETQ. The CDR3 totals 15 residues. The CDR3 DNA is TGCGCCAGCAGCTTAGGGGCATCGAACACCGGGGAGCTGTTTTTT. This translates into CASSLGASNTGELFF.

The chain couples TRBV5-1 to TRBJ1-1; TRBD1 agrees at 10 bases. Germline trimming cut 5 bases from V and 7 bases from J; bases unmatched to any gene: 8. Per germline, CDR1 SGHRS and CDR2 YFSETQ. The CDR3 loop spans 14 amino acids. CDR3 in DNA: TGCGCCAGCAGTTTGACAGGGGGCGAGAGTGAAGCTTTCTTT. Translating gives CASSLTGGESEAFF.

The rearrangement uses TRBV14 and TRBJ2-7, with TRBD2 as a possible D gene (6 bases). This CDR3 is 15 amino acids long. CDR1 and CDR2 from the germline V gene are SGHDN and FVKESK. V dropped 1 base and J dropped 2 bases, with 12 bases sitting between them. The CDR3 protein is CASSQVYGGPYEQYF. CDR3 bases: TGTGCCAGCAGCCAAGTCTACGGGGGTCCCTACGAGCAGTACTTC.

The chain combines TRBV5-6 with TRBJ2-1, with 14 positions matching TRBD2. The trim removed 3 bases at V and 4 bases at J, leaving 6 bases unmatched. The CDR3 is 17 amino acids. Germline CDR1 reads SGHDT; CDR2 reads YYEEEE. In nucleotides, the CDR3 is TGTGCCAGCAGCTGGAGACTAGCGGGGGGGCAATACAATGAGCAGTTCTTC. This encodes CASSWRLAGGQYNEQFF.

The chain is built from TRBV2 and TRBJ2-5, with 10 positions matching TRBD1. Per germline, CDR1 SNHLY and CDR2 FYNNEI. The CDR3 sequence is 15 residues long. V dropped 1 base and J dropped 6; count of bases not matched to a gene: 5. This CDR3 is CASSEGTGGGQTQYF. The CDR3 nucleotides are TGTGCCAGCAGTGAAGGGACAGGGGGGGGTCAGACCCAGTACTTC.

The gene calls are TRBV19 and TRBJ1-2; D not certain. V lost 7 bases, J lost 3 bases, and 6 bases lay in between. CDR1 and CDR2 (germline): LNHDA, SQIVND (reference sequence). CDR3 length: 11 residues. This CDR3 reads CASTGYYGYTF. CDR3 bases: TGTGCCAGTACGGGATACTATGGCTACACCTTC.